Listed below are T cell receptor beta chains from one sample, sequenced in a study of T cells in Graves' hyperthyroidism and ophthalmopathy. TCRdb passed the multiplex PCR reads through MiXCR, listing each CDR3 protein once. The data hold 200,000 to 250,000 distinct CDR3 sequences, with around 16% observed a single time. The specimen sequenced was blood. These receptors came from a man aged 35 to 55 with Graves' hyperthyroidism. Each CDR3 is given with its conserved first and last residue. The D gene is left open where the match is weak. The size of a clone is reported for some rows only, either as once, few or many, or as a class for expanded clones.

TRBV12-3/TRBV12-4	.	TRBJ2-2	TRBD2	TGTGCCAGCAGTAGAGGACTAGTCGTCGTCACCGGGGAGCTGTTTTTT	CASSRGLVVVTGELFF
TRBV2	many	TRBJ1-2	TRBD1	TGTGCCAGCAGTGACCGTCGACAGGGAGTTTATGGCTACACCTTC	CASSDRRQGVYGYTF
TRBV7-9	.	TRBJ2-1	.	TGTGCCAGCAGCATTCGCCCGCGTCAGGATGAGCAGTTCTTC	CASSIRPRQDEQFF
TRBV5-4	.	TRBJ2-7	TRBD1	TGTGCCAGCAGCTTGACAGGGGTCTCCTACGAGCAGTACTTC	CASSLTGVSYEQYF
TRBV5-6	.	TRBJ2-1	.	TGTGCCAGCAGCTTGGTGGGAAAGGGGCAGTTCTTC	CASSLVGKGQFF
TRBV28	many	TRBJ1-2	.	TGTGCCAGCAGTTCGCCCGGGTACAGTGATGGCTACACCTTC	CASSSPGYSDGYTF
TRBV7-9	.	TRBJ1-1	.	TGTGCCAGCAGCTTAGGAGGGGGGGGAATGAACACTGAAGCTTTCTTT	CASSLGGGGMNTEAFF
TRBV2	many	TRBJ2-7	.	TGTGCCAGCAGAACGATCTACGAGCAGTACTTC	CASRTIYEQYF
TRBV2	many	TRBJ2-7	.	TGTGCCAGCGACGAAATGAGCGGAGCTTACGAGCAGTACTTC	CASDEMSGAYEQYF
TRBV14	few	TRBJ2-2	TRBD1	TGTGCCAGCAGCCAAGATGTGACAGGGTGGCTGACCGGGGAGCTGTTTTTT	CASSQDVTGWLTGELFF
TRBV7-8	.	TRBJ2-3	TRBD2	TGTGCCAGCAGCCTAGGGACTAGCGGCACAGATACGCAGTATTTT	CASSLGTSGTDTQYF
TRBV20-1	.	TRBJ2-3	TRBD2	TGCAGTGCTAGTGGGTATAGCGGGGGGAGCACAGATACGCAGTATTTT	CSASGYSGGSTDTQYF
TRBV7-2	many	TRBJ1-6	.	TGTGCCAGCAGCTCGAACCTCTTAGCCCTCCACTTT	CASSSNLLALHF
TRBV5-1	.	TRBJ1-5	TRBD1	TGCGCCAGCAGCTGGACAGGGTCTCAGCCCCAGCATTTT	CASSWTGSQPQHF
TRBV7-3	.	TRBJ2-3	TRBD2	TGTGCCAGCAGCCGACTAGCGGGGGGGCAGTTGACGCAGTATTTT	CASSRLAGGQLTQYF
TRBV28	many	TRBJ1-5	.	TGTGCCAGCACCCGGGGGGGGGGCTACCAGCCCCAGCATTTT	CASTRGGGYQPQHF
TRBV3-1	.	TRBJ1-3	.	TGTGCCAGCAGCCAAGTTCAGGGACGGCCTGGAAACACCATATATTTT	CASSQVQGRPGNTIYF
TRBV11-3	many	TRBJ1-1	TRBD1	TGTGCCAGCAGCTCAGGACAGGGGCTAAACACTGAAGCTTTCTTT	CASSSGQGLNTEAFF
TRBV6-2/TRBV6-3	many	TRBJ2-7	TRBD1	TGTGCCAGCACCAACCGGGGACAGGTTAACTCCTACGAGCAGTACTTC	CASTNRGQVNSYEQYF
TRBV29-1	.	TRBJ2-7	TRBD1	TGCAGCGTTGTAGTGGGACAGGGTAGTTGGTCGGTCGAGCAGTACTTC	CSVVVGQGSWSVEQYF
TRBV20-1	many	TRBJ2-1	TRBD2	TGCAGTGCTGGCGAAGCGGGGGGTTATAATTCCTACAATGAGCAGTTCTTC	CSAGEAGGYNSYNEQFF
TRBV6-2/TRBV6-3	many	TRBJ2-3	.	TGTGCCAGCACCCATGGGTATACGCAGTATTTT	CASTHGYTQYF
TRBV14	many	TRBJ2-7	TRBD1	TGTGCCAGCAGCCAATCCAGACAGGGAACTTACGAGCAGTACTTC	CASSQSRQGTYEQYF
TRBV20-1	.	TRBJ1-6	.	TGCAGTGCTCTAGACAGAGCCTATTCACCCCTCCACTTT	CSALDRAYSPLHF
TRBV7-9	.	TRBJ1-1	.	TGTGCCAGCACGCCCCCAGGGGTCGAAGCTTTCTTT	CASTPPGVEAFF
TRBV30	many	TRBJ2-3	.	TGTGCCTGGAGTCTTCGGTCTAGTCAAGATACGCAGTATTTT	CAWSLRSSQDTQYF
TRBV7-9	many	TRBJ1-2	.	TGTGCCAGCAGCGGAGCCGGGAACTATGGCTACACCTTC	CASSGAGNYGYTF
TRBV20-1	many	TRBJ2-5	.	TGCAGTGCTAGAGCGGGGGACGCGGGAGAGACCCAGTACTTC	CSARAGDAGETQYF
TRBV7-7	many	TRBJ2-1	.	TGTGCTAGCAGTCCGACAGGAAACAATGAGCAGTTCTTC	CASSPTGNNEQFF
TRBV4-2	many	TRBJ2-5	.	TGTGCCAGCAGCCAAGAGGGTGGGGGGGCAGAGACCCAGTACTTC	CASSQEGGGAETQYF
TRBV24-1	.	TRBJ1-5	.	TGTGCCACCAGTGATTTGACAGGCGATCAGCCCCAGCATTTT	CATSDLTGDQPQHF
TRBV20-1	.	TRBJ1-2	TRBD1	TGCAGTGCTAGCTTGGTGCCGGGACAGGGTAGCAGCTACACCTTC	CSASLVPGQGSSYTF
TRBV20-1	many	TRBJ2-3	.	TGCAGTGCTAGACCCAGGGAAGGCGGCACAGATACGCAGTATTTT	CSARPREGGTDTQYF
TRBV4-2	.	TRBJ1-1	TRBD1	TGTGCCAGCAGCCGAGAACCGGGACAGGGGGCCCCTGAAGCTTTCTTT	CASSREPGQGAPEAFF
TRBV13	many	TRBJ1-1	TRBD1	TGTGCCAGCAGCTACGGGTGGACAGGGGATACTGAAGCTTTCTTT	CASSYGWTGDTEAFF
TRBV10-3	many	TRBJ2-7	TRBD1	TGTGCCATCAGCGGGACAGCTTCCTACGAGCAGTACTTC	CAISGTASYEQYF
TRBV27	many	TRBJ1-6	.	TGTGCCAGCAGTTTATCGACAGTCATCTACTATAATTCACCCCTCCACTTT	CASSLSTVIYYNSPLHF
TRBV15	.	TRBJ2-7	TRBD1	TGTGCCACCACCCCGGGACAGGGCTACGAGCAGTACTTC	CATTPGQGYEQYF
TRBV20-1	many	TRBJ2-3	TRBD2	TGCAGTGCTAGAGATCGTACTAGCGGGGACACGCAGTATTTT	CSARDRTSGDTQYF
TRBV7-2	.	TRBJ2-2	TRBD1	TGTGCCAGCAGCTCTACAGGGGGCGCCGACACCGGGGAGCTGTTTTTT	CASSSTGGADTGELFF
TRBV13	many	TRBJ2-2	.	TGTGCCAGCAGCCCCCCGGGCATATCGAACACCGGGGAGCTGTTTTTT	CASSPPGISNTGELFF